This T cell receptor beta chain was sequenced in a study of T cell responses to AZD1222 COVID-19 vaccine. Study summary: Analysis merged second doses at about 4 or about 12 weeks. Study-wide findings and caveats: As reported, nearly half of all spike-specific TCRs target variant regions that are unmutated. Only five or six individuals given AZD1222 were seropositive at baseline.

Sequenced by immunoSEQ multiplex PCR; TCRdb stores in-frame clones only, minus some. There are about 120,000 clones in the sample; around 90% occur only once, and over 8.5% lies in the top ten. With 2 bases removed from V and 0 bases from J, the gap between germline ends came to 13 bases. The CDR3 is 16 amino acids. Germline V gene data show CDR1 as KGHSH and CDR2 as LQKENI. This clone was found a few times. Its cognate antigen is unknown. The sample consisted of peripheral blood, taken on day 0 of AZD1222 vaccination. The clonotype originates from an adult in good health. J is TRBJ1-2 and V is TRBV18; D is undetermined. This CDR3 reads CASSPFSLDPNYGYTF. DNA for the CDR3: TGTGCCAGCTCACCATTTTCGTTAGATCCTAACTATGGCTACACCTTC.